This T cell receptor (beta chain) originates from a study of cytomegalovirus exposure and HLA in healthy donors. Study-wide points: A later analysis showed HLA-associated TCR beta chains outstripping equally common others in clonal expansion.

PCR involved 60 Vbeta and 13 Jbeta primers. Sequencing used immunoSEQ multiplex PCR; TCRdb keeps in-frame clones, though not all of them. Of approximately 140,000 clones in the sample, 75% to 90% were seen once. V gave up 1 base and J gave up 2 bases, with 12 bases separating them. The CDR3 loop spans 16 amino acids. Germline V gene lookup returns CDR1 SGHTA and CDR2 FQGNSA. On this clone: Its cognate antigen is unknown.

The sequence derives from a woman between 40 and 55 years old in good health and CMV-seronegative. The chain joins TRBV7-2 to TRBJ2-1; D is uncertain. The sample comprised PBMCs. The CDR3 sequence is CASSLGLVGPYNEQFF. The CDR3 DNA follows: TGTGCCAGCAGCTTAGGCCTCGTTGGCCCCTACAATGAGCAGTTCTTC.